The 17 T cell receptor beta chains below were found in one sample sequenced in a study of technical replicates of blood from several donors. The data were produced by immunoSEQ multiplex PCR, yet TCRdb's version contains in-frame clones alone and is incomplete. The table shows tens of thousands of clones, with roughly 94% occurring only once. The sample taken for sequencing was T cells isolated from PBMCs. The origin of the receptors is a human donor in good health.

The chain is built from TRBV7-3 and TRBJ1-2; 8 bases map to TRBD1. CDR3 length: 12 amino acids. Germline CDR1 SGHTA, CDR2 FQGTGA. V was clipped by 5 bases and J by 8 bases; unmatched bases: 4. CDR3 amino acids: CASSLTGDGYTF. The DNA of the CDR3 is TGTGCCAGCAGCCTGACAGGGGACGGCTACACCTTC.

The rearrangement joins TRBV5-4 to TRBJ2-2; D is perhaps TRBD2 (5 bases). Germline V CDR1 and CDR2: SGHNT, YYREEE (reference sequence). V lost 1 base to trimming and J lost 7 bases, with 11 bases between them. The CDR3 runs to 14 residues. CDR3 loop: CASSLRRDDGELFF. CDR3 in DNA: TGTGCCAGCAGCTTGAGACGGGATGACGGGGAGCTGTTTTTT.

This rearrangement joins TRBV5-1 to TRBJ2-7; maybe TRBD2 (6 bases). CDR1 is SGHRS, CDR2 YFSETQ, per germline. The CDR3 is 15 residues long. Trimming removed 4 bases at V and 3 bases at J, with 17 bases between. For the CDR3, the DNA is TGCGCCAGCAGCAAGAACCGGGACTCTAACTACGAGCAGTACTTC. Its protein is CASSKNRDSNYEQYF. Filled out from reference TRBV5-1 and TRBJ2-7, the complete variable domain reads KAGVTQTPRYLIKTRGQQVTLSCSPISGHRSVSWYQQTPGQGLQFLFEYFSETQRNKGNFPGRFSGRQFSNSRSEMNVSTLELGDSALYLCASSKNRDSNYEQYFGPGTRLTVT.

This clone was seen just once. This rearrangement joins TRBV7-9 to TRBJ1-2; TRBD1 aligns across 9 bases. Losses at the gene ends were 4 bases for V and 0 bases for J; bases not matched to a gene: 6. This CDR3 is built from 16 residues. CDR1 and CDR2 (germline): SEHNR, FQNEAQ (reference sequence). The CDR3 protein is CASSSSGTGTNYGYTF. The CDR3 bases are TGTGCCAGCAGCTCCTCCGGGACAGGGACTAACTATGGCTACACCTTC.

J is TRBJ1-2 and V is TRBV28, with 7 bases that match TRBD1. In germline, CDR1 is MDHEN, CDR2 SYDVKM. The CDR3 runs to 13 residues. Trimming took 3 bases from V and 8 from J; bases not matched to a gene: 6. CDR3 DNA: TGTGCCAGCAGTTTCATGAGGGGACAGGGCTACACCTTC. It yields the protein CASSFMRGQGYTF.

The chain recombines TRBV2 with TRBJ2-4; TRBD1 matches at 11 bases. Germline CDR1 and CDR2: SNHLY and FYNNEI. The CDR3 length is 17 residues. The trim removed 3 bases at V and 3 bases at J, leaving 7 bases unmatched. This chain's CDR3 is CASSDWTGGFGKNIQYF. DNA of the CDR3: TGTGCCAGCAGTGATTGGACAGGGGGCTTTGGCAAAAACATTCAGTACTTC.

The CDR3 nucleotides are TGTGCCAGTATCGGGGAAAAGGACAATGAGCAGTTCTTC. This codes for CASIGEKDNEQFF. This chain connects TRBV19 to TRBJ2-1; D possibly corresponds to TRBD2 (5 bases). Trimming pared 7 bases from V and 5 bases from J, leaving 12 bases between. The germline CDR1 and CDR2 sequences are LNHDA and SQIVND (reference sequence). CDR3 size: 13 residues.

The V gene is TRBV9, the J gene TRBJ1-3, with TRBD1 matching 7 bases. V shed 4 bases, J shed 8 bases, and the junction held 15 bases outside the gene matches. Germline CDR1 reads SGDLS; CDR2 reads YYNGEE. The CDR3 covers 16 residues. CDR3 sequence (DNA): TGTGCCAGCAGCAACCGGGACAGTAATGCCTTGCACACCATATATTTT. It specifies CASSNRDSNALHTIYF.

The genes are TRBV5-5 and TRBJ2-1; tentative D call: TRBD1 (5 bases). The CDR3 is 15 amino acids. Germline V gene sequence: CDR1 SGHKS, CDR2 YYEKEE (reference sequence). The germline V and J ends were trimmed by 0 bases and 6 bases, with 13 bases remaining between them. Here the CDR3 DNA reads TGTGCCAGCAGCTTGGAAAGGGGAAGTGGCAATGAGCAGTTCTTC. This codes for CASSLERGSGNEQFF. The full variable domain, with the rest looked up from reference TRBV5-5 and TRBJ2-1, is DAGVTQSPTHLIKTRGQQVTLRCSPISGHKSVSWYQQVLGQGPQFIFQYYEKEERGRGNFPDRFSARQFPNYSSELNVNALLLGDSALYLCASSLERGSGNEQFFGPGTRLTVL.

The chain has TRBV5-1 and TRBJ2-7, with TRBD2 as a possible D gene (5 bases). Germline-derived CDR1 and CDR2 are SGHRS and YFSETQ. The CDR3 covers 14 residues. Trimming pared 2 bases from V and 6 bases from J, leaving 15 bases between. Here the CDR3 DNA reads TGCGCCAGCAGCTTAAGGACTGTACTTAGCGAGCAGTACTTC. Translation: CASSLRTVLSEQYF.

The chain carries TRBV7-3 and TRBJ2-5; 10 nucleotides match TRBD2. V shed 3 bases, J shed 5 bases, and the junction held 0 bases outside the gene matches. Germline values: CDR1 SGHTA, CDR2 FQGTGA. This CDR3 contains 13 residues. Here the CDR3 DNA reads TGTGCCAGCAGCTTTAGCGGGAGGGAGACCCAGTACTTC. The encoded protein is CASSFSGRETQYF.

This chain connects TRBV6-1 to TRBJ2-7, with TRBD2 identical over 12 bases. Germline V lookup: CDR1 MNHNS, CDR2 SASEGT. V trimming: 3 bases; J trimming: 0 bases; junction bases outside the gene matches: 9. The CDR3 has 18 residues. CDR3 protein: CASSDVGLAGPNSYEQYF. The CDR3 DNA follows: TGTGCCAGCAGTGACGTTGGACTAGCGGGACCTAACTCCTACGAGCAGTACTTC.

This chain uses TRBV7-2 with TRBJ1-1, with D possibly being TRBD1 (5 bases). This CDR3 spans 14 amino acids. CDR1 and CDR2 (germline): SGHTA, FQGNSA. CDR3: CATISQGTNTEAFF. CDR3 sequence (DNA): TGTGCTACCATCAGTCAGGGAACGAACACTGAAGCTTTCTTT.

This chain links TRBV6-1 with TRBJ2-1; 8 bases match TRBD1. The CDR3 is 14 amino acids. The V gene end was trimmed by 9 bases and the J gene end by 4 bases; junction bases not matched to a gene: 8. Looked up from germline, CDR1 is MNHNS and CDR2 is SASEGT. The CDR3 is CASTQGALYNEQFF. CDR3 DNA: TGTGCCAGTACCCAGGGGGCGCTTTACAATGAGCAGTTCTTC.

This chain uses TRBV4-1 with TRBJ2-1; possibly TRBD2 for D (6 bases). Germline CDR1 reads MGHRA; CDR2 reads YSYEKL. The CDR3 is 17 residues long. Trimming removed 4 bases from V and 0 bases from J, with 16 bases in between. The CDR3 DNA sequence: TGCGCCAGCAGCCCATTAGCGGCGGGAAGCTCCTACAATGAGCAGTTCTTC. This codes for CASSPLAAGSSYNEQFF.

This clone showed up just once. The chain is built from TRBV7-3 and TRBJ2-1; 11 bases fit TRBD2. Germline-derived CDR1 and CDR2 are SGHTA and FQGTGA. The CDR3 length is 17 residues. V lost 4 bases, J lost 4 bases, and 9 bases stayed unmatched. In DNA, the CDR3 is TGTGCCAGCAGCTACCTGACTAGCGGGGTTGGGTACAATGAGCAGTTCTTC. This sequence encodes CASSYLTSGVGYNEQFF.

The rearrangement joins TRBV9 to TRBJ2-7; 7 bases map to TRBD2. The V gene's germline CDR1 is SGDLS and CDR2 YYNGEE. This CDR3 contains 14 residues. V was pared by 4 bases and J by 7 bases, with 11 bases of the junction left unmatched. The CDR3 loop is CASSPYLGGGEQYF. CDR3 DNA: TGTGCCAGCAGCCCATACCTGGGGGGGGGTGAGCAGTACTTC.